This TCR beta chain was identified during a study of CD8+ T cells in alopecia areata. Study background: Twice daily, treated patients received 5 to 10 mg of oral tofacitinib.

Lesional scalp tissue (obtained by punch biopsy) and peripheral blood were collected from alopecia areata patients. Trimming stripped 0 bases from V and 8 bases from J, with 20 bases between. Germline CDR1 SGHRS, CDR2 YFSETQ. There are 16 residues in the CDR3. Findings of the study overall: Affected lesional scalp, above all in alopecia totalis/universalis, was more clonal than normal scalp. TCR sharing across patients was less clear than in mice, possibly HLA-related.

Following extraction, RNA underwent reverse transcription to cDNA, which served as the sequencing template. Profiled with immunoSEQ multiplex PCR; TCRdb holds only in-frame clones, not every one. The table has about 5,700 clones, about 60% seen once. Note on this clone: Its antigen is not identified. A far larger clone is off by one base, so a read error is likely. This sample includes further DNA sequences coding for the same CDR3.

V usage is TRBV5-1 and J usage is TRBJ1-1; tentative D call: TRBD1 (5 bases). This TCR derives from a human donor with alopecia areata. The source was skin, collected at week 0. The DNA of the CDR3 is TGCGCCAGCAGCTTGGGGGCTGGGGGTACTTCATGGGAAGCTTTCTTT. Amino acid sequence: CASSLGAGGTSWEAFF.